These 22 T cell receptor beta chains were sequenced from one sample in a study of blood T cell repertoires in COVID-19. Profiling relied on immunoSEQ multiplex PCR, and the TCRdb table lists in-frame clones only, not all of them. The sample has a few hundred thousand clones, approximately 85% seen once. The specimen sequenced was peripheral blood. The receptors were gathered from a young man with active or convalescent COVID-19.

This sequence joins TRBV7-8 and TRBJ2-1; D ambiguous. Germline CDR1 SGHVS, CDR2 FQNEAQ. This CDR3 is 14 amino acids long. Trimming removed 1 base from V and 12 bases from J, with 16 bases in between. This CDR3 is CASSLGPTPPRQFF. Here the CDR3 DNA reads TGTGCCAGCAGCTTAGGACCGACTCCACCGAGGCAGTTCTTC.

The chain recombines TRBV13 with TRBJ1-2, with 9 bases matching TRBD1. The CDR3 has 15 residues. CDR1 PRHDT and CDR2 FYEKMQ come from the germline V gene (reference sequence). Losses at the gene ends were 6 bases for V and 5 bases for J; bases not matched to a gene: 10. The CDR3 DNA is TGTGCCAGCAGGGCCGGAGGACAGGGGACATATGGCTACACCTTC. It specifies CASRAGGQGTYGYTF. The variable domain in full, completed from reference TRBV13 and TRBJ1-2, reads AAGVIQSPRHLIKEKRETATLKCYPIPRHDTVYWYQQGPGQDPQFLISFYEKMQSDKGSIPDRFSAQQFSDYHSELNMSSLELGDSALYFCASRAGGQGTYGYTFGSGTRLTVV.

The rearrangement uses TRBV5-4 and TRBJ2-7; possibly TRBD2 for D (7 bases). The CDR3 is made up of 15 amino acids. V was cut by 0 bases and J by 4 bases, with 14 bases left in between. Per germline, CDR1 SGHNT and CDR2 YYREEE (reference sequence). Here the CDR3 DNA reads TGTGCCAGCAGCTTGGTGGGGGGGGGCCGGTACGAGCAGTACTTC. Translation: CASSLVGGGRYEQYF.

The rearrangement uses TRBV6-2 or TRBV6-3 and TRBJ1-1; D unresolved. The V end lost 0 bases, the J end lost 4 bases, and 6 bases lay between the germline ends. This CDR3 is 13 amino acids long. Germline assignment: CDR1 MNHEY and CDR2 SVGEGT. Here the CDR3 DNA reads TGTGCCAGCAGTTACTCTGCCAGCACTGAAGCTTTCTTT. Amino acid sequence: CASSYSASTEAFF.

The chain joins TRBV11-3 to TRBJ2-1; TRBD2 agrees at 14 bases. J lost 2 bases, V lost 4 bases, and 7 bases had no gene match. This CDR3 has 18 amino acids. Germline CDR1 reads SGHNT; CDR2 reads YENEEA. In nucleotides, the CDR3 is TGTGCCAGCAGCTCCGGGACTAGCGGGGGTCCACCCTACAATGAGCAGTTCTTC. Encoded protein: CASSSGTSGGPPYNEQFF.

This chain uses TRBV2 with TRBJ1-1; D may be TRBD1 (6 bases). The CDR3 is made up of 15 amino acids. V dropped 4 bases and J dropped 0 bases, with 12 bases sitting between them. Looked up from germline, CDR1 is SNHLY and CDR2 is FYNNEI. The CDR3 sequence: CASSVGRGVNTEAFF. CDR3 DNA sequence: TGTGCCAGCAGTGTGGGCAGGGGTGTGAACACTGAAGCTTTCTTT.

A few counts support this clone. The chain links TRBV5-8 to TRBJ1-5; D unclear. The V end lost 3 bases, the J end lost 4 bases, and 11 bases lay between the germline ends. Germline V gene sequence: CDR1 SGHTS, CDR2 YDEGEE. The CDR3 contains 14 residues. CDR3 amino acids: CASSSRTGNQPQHF. The CDR3 bases are TGTGCCAGCAGCTCCAGGACTGGGAATCAGCCCCAGCATTTT.

The chain links TRBV2 to TRBJ1-2; perhaps TRBD1 as D (5 bases). CDR3 length equals 14 residues. V was cut by 3 bases and J by 4 bases, with 12 bases left in between. The germline gives CDR1 SNHLY, CDR2 FYNNEI. CDR3 in amino acids: CASSDDVGGYGYTF. The CDR3 DNA sequence: TGTGCCAGCAGTGACGACGTGGGGGGCTATGGCTACACCTTC.

This chain connects TRBV6-6 to TRBJ2-2, with TRBD2 matching 12 bases. CDR1 is MNHNY and CDR2 is SVGAGI in the germline V gene (reference sequence). The CDR3 is 16 residues long. Trimming at V came to 5 bases and at J to 2 bases, leaving 3 bases not matched to a gene. Here the CDR3 reads CASSKLAGGNTGELFF. The CDR3 coding sequence is TGTGCCAGCAGTAAACTAGCGGGGGGAAACACCGGGGAGCTGTTTTTT.

The chain joins TRBV27 to TRBJ1-4, with a possible D match to TRBD1 (6 bases). The CDR3 consists of 20 residues. Deletions cut 6 bases from V and 0 bases from J, with 26 bases between. Germline V gene data show CDR1 as MNHEY and CDR2 as SMNVEV (reference sequence). The chain's CDR3 is CASRRTRDKERSATNEKLFF. CDR3 DNA: TGTGCCAGCAGGAGAACCCGGGACAAGGAACGGAGTGCAACTAATGAAAAACTGTTTTTT. The full variable domain, rest sourced from reference TRBV27 and TRBJ1-4, is EAQVTQNPRYLITVTGKKLTVTCSQNMNHEYMSWYRQDPGLGLRQIYYSMNVEVTDKGDVPEGYKVSRKEKRNFPLILESPSPNQTSLYFCASRRTRDKERSATNEKLFFGSGTQLSVL.

The chain links TRBV5-6 to TRBJ1-3; 9 bases line up with TRBD1. The CDR3 has 17 amino acids. With V trimmed by 0 bases and J by 4 bases, 8 bases remained unmatched. Germline values: CDR1 SGHDT, CDR2 YYEEEE. The DNA of the CDR3 is TGTGCCAGCAGCTTGGCGACAGGGGGTCTTAGAGGAAACACCATATATTTT. This sequence encodes CASSLATGGLRGNTIYF.

V usage is TRBV6-5 and J usage is TRBJ1-2; D uncertain. The CDR3 extends over 14 amino acids. CDR1 and CDR2 (germline): MNHEY, SVGAGI. With 1 base removed from V and 2 bases from J, the gap between germline ends came to 8 bases. The CDR3 DNA sequence: TGTGCCAGCAGTTACTTCCCCAGGAACTATGGCTACACCTTC. It yields the protein CASSYFPRNYGYTF.

The J gene is TRBJ1-4, the V gene TRBV2; 10 bases are a match to TRBD1. CDR1 and CDR2 (germline): SNHLY, FYNNEI. CDR3 size: 14 residues. Trimming cost V 7 bases and J 6 bases; bases outside gene matches: 5. The CDR3 DNA follows: TGTGCCAGCACCCGGGACAGGGGTTATGAAAAACTGTTTTTT. This sequence encodes CASTRDRGYEKLFF. The whole variable domain, filled in from reference TRBV2 and TRBJ1-4, reads EPEVTQTPSHQVTQMGQEVILRCVPISNHLYFYWYRQILGQKVEFLVSFYNNEISEKSEIFDDQFSVERPDGSNFTLKIRSTKLEDSAMYFCASTRDRGYEKLFFGSGTQLSVL.

The rearrangement joins TRBV6-5 to TRBJ2-3; 8 bases match TRBD1. The trim removed 10 bases at V and 4 bases at J, leaving 7 bases unmatched. Germline lookup yields CDR1 MNHEY and CDR2 SVGAGI. The CDR3 runs 13 residues. CDR3: CAIQGGDADTQYF. The DNA for the CDR3 is TGTGCCATACAGGGGGGTGACGCAGATACGCAGTATTTT.

The J gene is TRBJ1-2, the V gene TRBV2; 8 bases fit TRBD1. The CDR3 has 14 amino acids. From germline, CDR1 is SNHLY and CDR2 FYNNEI. The V segment lost 4 bases and the J segment 6 bases; nucleotides outside the gene matches: 7. The CDR3 DNA follows: TGTGCCAGCAGTGGGTGGACAGGGTGGAATGGCTACACCTTC. This gives the protein CASSGWTGWNGYTF.

Here the CDR3 DNA reads TGCGCCAGCAGCTTGGACGGAGCTAGGGGAAACACCATATATTTT. Its protein is CASSLDGARGNTIYF. The J gene is TRBJ1-3, the V gene TRBV5-1; no clear D. The CDR3 spans 15 residues. Germline V gene lookup returns CDR1 SGHRS and CDR2 YFSETQ. Deletions cut 0 bases from V and 4 bases from J, with 11 bases between.

The rearrangement uses TRBV29-1 and TRBJ2-7; 7 bases align to TRBD1. CDR1 and CDR2 from the germline V gene are SQVTM and ANQGSEA. This CDR3 is built from 13 residues. Unmatched junction bases numbered 6, after V lost 6 bases and J lost 1 base. The CDR3 DNA reads as TGCAGCGTGATGACAGGGTTTTCCTACGAGCAGTACTTC. It is translated as CSVMTGFSYEQYF.

Here the CDR3 reads CASRKCGTANNEQFF. As DNA, the CDR3 is TGTGCCAGCCGCAAGTGCGGGACAGCCAACAATGAGCAGTTCTTC. This sequence joins TRBV21-1 and TRBJ2-1; the table's D gene call, TRBD1, was not cross checked with the DNA. TRBV21-1 is described as a pseudogene. CDR3 length equals 15 residues.

The chain uses TRBV24-1 and TRBJ2-1; weak D call: TRBD1 (6 bases). Germline loops: CDR1 KGHDR, CDR2 SFDVKD. Trimming took off 3 bases at V and 7 bases at J, with 15 bases between the two ends. CDR3 size: 15 residues. The CDR3 region is CATSDPRTDLNEQFF. CDR3 bases: TGTGCCACCAGTGATCCTCGGACAGACTTAAATGAGCAGTTCTTC.

V gene TRBV2 combines with J gene TRBJ1-2; D perhaps matches TRBD1 (6 bases). CDR1 and CDR2 from the germline V gene are SNHLY and FYNNEI. Trimming took 4 bases from V and 2 from J, leaving 11 bases between them. This CDR3 is 14 amino acids long. Written as DNA, the CDR3 is TGTGCCAGCAGTGGGAGGACAGAGAACTATGGCTACACCTTC. Amino acids: CASSGRTENYGYTF.

The count of this clone is one. The chain carries TRBV4-3 and TRBJ2-4, with 7 bases aligning to TRBD2. Germline V gives CDR1 LGHNA, CDR2 YSLEER. The CDR3 covers 19 residues. Trimming removed 3 bases from V and 0 bases from J; junction bases left unmatched: 14. CDR3 sequence (DNA): TGCGCCAGCAGCCAGAGAGGTACGCGGGGGACGATAGCCAAAAACATTCAGTACTTC. Translated: CASSQRGTRGTIAKNIQYF.

The J gene is TRBJ1-5, the V gene TRBV2, with D unresolved. Germline CDR1 reads SNHLY; CDR2 reads FYNNEI. With 7 bases removed from V and 4 bases from J, the gap between germline ends came to 14 bases. This CDR3 is built from 14 residues. This chain's CDR3 is CASNRAQLNQPQHF. The CDR3 nucleotides read TGTGCCAGCAATCGTGCACAGCTTAATCAGCCCCAGCATTTT.